This T cell receptor beta chain comes out of a study of cytomegalovirus exposure and HLA in healthy donors. Study-level results: Immune exposure data for these donors was limited to CMV serostatus.

Germline V gene data show CDR1 as WSHSY and CDR2 as SAAADI. V was cut by 7 bases and J by 1 base, with 20 bases left in between. The CDR3 has 16 amino acids. While unrecorded immune exposures were likely, the donors were nominally healthy when sampled. Primers for the PCR totalled 60 Vbeta and 13 Jbeta. Here immunoSEQ multiplex PCR was the method, and the copy in TCRdb shows in-frame clones only, minus some. The top ten hold roughly 2.1% of the sample, which has around 280,000 clones, around 90% seen once. Of note for this clone: Antigen specificity is unknown.

The origin of this receptor is a woman aged 18-35 years in good health and CMV-seronegative. J is TRBJ2-7 and V is TRBV10-2; a weak D match, TRBD2 (6 bases). The material sequenced was PBMCs. The CDR3 DNA sequence: TGCGCCAGCACCCGTCAATTAGCGACTAGGTCCTACGAGCAGTACTTC. Translating gives CASTRQLATRSYEQYF.